This entry features one TCR beta chain sequence. Its recognized antigen is unknown. No qualities accompany the bases; no much larger clone lies one base away. This entry belongs to a study of response to subunit inactivated influenza vaccine listed by TCRdb under 2018. With regard to the full study: Deep quantitative T cell receptor repertoire profiling was used in the study to track responses to a trivalent subunit inactivated influenza vaccine. The investigation overall reported the following: The authors suggested that each seasonal influenza vaccination may recruit only a limited number of new T cells.

The library was built by means of RT-PCR. Sequenced on an Illumina HiSeq 2500. TCRdb reworked the public reads: Q25 trimming with fastp, MiXCR clone assembly, productive beta chains retained. Every CDR3 protein is listed once, alongside the most common genes and DNA of its rows. Present in this sample are under 550,000 distinct CDR3 sequences, approximately 7.1% of which were seen just once. Of the sample, 10% to 15% falls within the top ten clones. The CDR1 and CDR2 encoded by the germline V gene are SGHAT and FQNNGV. V loses 10 bases of germline sequence and J loses 14 bases, and the interval between the two ends is 26 bases. The CDR3 spans 13 residues, from the cysteine through the phenylalanine. Only CDR3 DNA remains: 39 bases, in frame from the first base.

This material consisted of PBMCs from blood, taken around 2 years after vaccination. This receptor was taken from a man aged 50-75 years who received an inactivated influenza vaccine. Donor details come from another sample of the same person, matched by shared clones. The rearranged segments are TRBV11-2 and TRBJ2-5, and perhaps TRBD2 as D gene, on 7 matching bases. The CDR3 loop reads CATTQSGGLPIYF. The sequenced DNA is TGTGCCACCACACAGTCCGGGGGGCTCCCGATATACTTC. Joined to the reference TRBV11-2 and TRBJ2-5 proteins, this CDR3 gives the full variable domain: EAGVAQSPRYKIIEKRQSVAFWCNPISGHATLYWYQQILGQGPKLLIQFQNNGVVDDSQLPKDRFSAERLKGVDSTLKIQPAKLEDSAVYLCATTQSGGLPIYFGPGTRLLVL.